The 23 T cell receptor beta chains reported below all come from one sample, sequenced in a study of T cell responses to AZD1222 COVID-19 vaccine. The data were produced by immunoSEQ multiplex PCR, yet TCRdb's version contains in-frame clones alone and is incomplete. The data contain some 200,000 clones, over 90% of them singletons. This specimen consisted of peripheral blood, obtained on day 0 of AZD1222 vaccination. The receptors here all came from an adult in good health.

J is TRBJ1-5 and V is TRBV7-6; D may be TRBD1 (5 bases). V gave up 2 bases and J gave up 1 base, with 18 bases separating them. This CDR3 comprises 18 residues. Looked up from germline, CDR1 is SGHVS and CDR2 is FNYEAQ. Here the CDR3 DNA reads TGTGCCAGCAGCTTAAACCCAGGGACGTGGAGGAGCAATCAGCCCCAGCATTTT. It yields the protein CASSLNPGTWRSNQPQHF.

In DNA form, the CDR3 reads TGTGCCAGCAGCTTTGGGCGGGGGGCCTACGAGCAGTACTTC. Translation gives CASSFGRGAYEQYF. The chain joins TRBV11-2 to TRBJ2-7; 8 nucleotides align to TRBD2. The CDR3 is 14 residues long. The germline V gene has CDR1 SGHAT and CDR2 FQNNGV. The V gene end was trimmed by 3 bases and the J gene end by 2 bases; junction bases not matched to a gene: 3. The full variable domain, its missing parts supplied by reference TRBV11-2 and TRBJ2-7, is EAGVAQSPRYKIIEKRQSVAFWCNPISGHATLYWYQQILGQGPKLLIQFQNNGVVDDSQLPKDRFSAERLKGVDSTLKIQPAKLEDSAVYLCASSFGRGAYEQYFGPGTRLTVT.

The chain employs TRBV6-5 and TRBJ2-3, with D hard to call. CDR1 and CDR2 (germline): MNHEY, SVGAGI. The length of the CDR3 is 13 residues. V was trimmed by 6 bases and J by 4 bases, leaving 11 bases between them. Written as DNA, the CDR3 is TGTGCCAGCAGGGTAAAAGACGCAGATACGCAGTATTTT. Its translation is CASRVKDADTQYF.

CDR3 in DNA: TGCGCCAGCAGCAGGCGGGAGTACACCGGGGAGCTGTTTTTT. Translating it yields CASSRREYTGELFF. The chain couples TRBV5-1 to TRBJ2-2, with 7 bases fitting TRBD2. There are 14 residues in the CDR3. CDR1 is SGHRS and CDR2 is YFSETQ in the germline V gene. With 4 bases clipped from V and 3 bases from J, the junction kept 3 bases outside the gene matches.

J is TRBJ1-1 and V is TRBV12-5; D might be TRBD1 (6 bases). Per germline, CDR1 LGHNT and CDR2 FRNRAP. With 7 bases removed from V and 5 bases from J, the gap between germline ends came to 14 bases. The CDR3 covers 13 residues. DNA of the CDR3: TGTGCTAGTGACCCGGGGGGCGTAACTGAAGCTTTCTTT. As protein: CASDPGGVTEAFF.

CDR3 bases: TGCAGCGGAATAGAGGACACCGGGGAGCTGTTTTTT. Encoded protein: CSGIEDTGELFF. The chain recombines TRBV29-1 with TRBJ2-2; D remains ambiguous. The germline V and J ends were trimmed by 7 bases and 3 bases, with 9 bases remaining between them. Germline loops: CDR1 SQVTM, CDR2 ANQGSEA. The CDR3 is made up of 12 amino acids.

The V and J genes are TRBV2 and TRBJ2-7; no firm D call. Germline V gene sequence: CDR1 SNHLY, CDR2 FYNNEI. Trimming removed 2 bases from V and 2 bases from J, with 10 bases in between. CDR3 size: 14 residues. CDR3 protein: CASSEFSDAYEQYF. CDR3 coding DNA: TGTGCCAGCAGTGAATTTTCGGACGCCTACGAGCAGTACTTC. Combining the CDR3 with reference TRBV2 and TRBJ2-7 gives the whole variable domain EPEVTQTPSHQVTQMGQEVILRCVPISNHLYFYWYRQILGQKVEFLVSFYNNEISEKSEIFDDQFSVERPDGSNFTLKIRSTKLEDSAMYFCASSEFSDAYEQYFGPGTRLTVT.

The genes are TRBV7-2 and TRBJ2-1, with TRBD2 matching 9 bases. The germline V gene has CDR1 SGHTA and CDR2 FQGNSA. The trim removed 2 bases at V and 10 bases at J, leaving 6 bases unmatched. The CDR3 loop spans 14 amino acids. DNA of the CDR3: TGTGCCAGCAGCTTACGGGTAGCGGGGGCAGAGCAGTTCTTC. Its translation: CASSLRVAGAEQFF.

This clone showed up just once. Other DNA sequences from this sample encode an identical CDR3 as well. CDR3 nucleotide sequence: TGTGCCAGCAGCCTACAGGGCTACGAGCAGTACTTC. Translated, it gives CASSLQGYEQYF. The rearrangement uses TRBV12-3 or TRBV12-4 and TRBJ2-7; possibly TRBD1 for D (6 bases). The CDR3 consists of 12 residues. Between the trimmed V and J ends, which lost 6 bases and 3 bases, there was a span of 9 bases.

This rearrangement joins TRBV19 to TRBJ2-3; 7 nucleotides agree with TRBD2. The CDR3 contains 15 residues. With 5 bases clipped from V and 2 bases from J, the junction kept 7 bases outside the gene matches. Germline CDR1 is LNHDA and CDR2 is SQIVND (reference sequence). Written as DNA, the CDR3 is TGTGCCAGTAGTCTGGTAGCGGGCTCCACAGATACGCAGTATTTT. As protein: CASSLVAGSTDTQYF.

CDR3 nucleotides: TGTGCCAGCAGCGTAGATGTGGATCAGCCCCAGCATTTT. The encoded protein is CASSVDVDQPQHF. The J gene is TRBJ1-5, the V gene TRBV9; D call uncertain. Germline CDR1 is SGDLS and CDR2 is YYNGEE. The CDR3 covers 13 residues. V was shortened by 0 bases and J by 5 bases, with 6 bases between the two germline ends.

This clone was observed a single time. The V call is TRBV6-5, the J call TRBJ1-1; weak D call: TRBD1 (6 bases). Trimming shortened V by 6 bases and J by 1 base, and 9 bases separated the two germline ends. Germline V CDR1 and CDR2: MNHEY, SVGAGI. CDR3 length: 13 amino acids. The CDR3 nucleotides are TGTGCCAGCAGAAGGGGGAGGAACACTGAAGCTTTCTTT. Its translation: CASRRGRNTEAFF.

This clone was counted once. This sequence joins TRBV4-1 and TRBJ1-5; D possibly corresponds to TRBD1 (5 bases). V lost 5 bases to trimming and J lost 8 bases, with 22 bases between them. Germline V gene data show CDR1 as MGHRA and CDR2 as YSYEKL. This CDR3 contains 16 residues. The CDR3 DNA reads TGCGCCAGCAGCGGATCACATTTTCAGGGAAGGAAGCCCCAGCATTTT. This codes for CASSGSHFQGRKPQHF.

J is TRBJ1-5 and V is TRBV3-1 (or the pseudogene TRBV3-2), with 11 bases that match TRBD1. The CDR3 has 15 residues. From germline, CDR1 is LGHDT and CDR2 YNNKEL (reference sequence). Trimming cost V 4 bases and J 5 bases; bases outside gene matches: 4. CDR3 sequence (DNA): TGTGCCAGCAGCCCCCGGACAGGGGGCGATCAGCCCCAGCATTTT. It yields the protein CASSPRTGGDQPQHF.

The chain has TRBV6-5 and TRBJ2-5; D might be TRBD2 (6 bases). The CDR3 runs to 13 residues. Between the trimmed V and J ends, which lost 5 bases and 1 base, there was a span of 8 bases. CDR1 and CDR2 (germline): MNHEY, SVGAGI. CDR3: CASSNGGQETQYF. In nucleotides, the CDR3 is TGTGCCAGCAGTAACGGGGGCCAAGAGACCCAGTACTTC.

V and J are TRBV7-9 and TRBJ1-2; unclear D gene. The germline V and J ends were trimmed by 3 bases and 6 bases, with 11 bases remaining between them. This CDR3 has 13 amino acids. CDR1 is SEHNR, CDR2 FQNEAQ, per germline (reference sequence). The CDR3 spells CASSFYHDHGYTF. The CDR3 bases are TGTGCCAGCAGCTTTTATCACGACCATGGCTACACCTTC.

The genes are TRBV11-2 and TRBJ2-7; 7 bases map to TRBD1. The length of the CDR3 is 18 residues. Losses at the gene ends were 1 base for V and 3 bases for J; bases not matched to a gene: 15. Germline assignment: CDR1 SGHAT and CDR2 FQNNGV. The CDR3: CASSLASNRGITFYEQYF. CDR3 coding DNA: TGTGCCAGCAGCTTAGCATCAAACAGGGGCATCACTTTCTACGAGCAGTACTTC.

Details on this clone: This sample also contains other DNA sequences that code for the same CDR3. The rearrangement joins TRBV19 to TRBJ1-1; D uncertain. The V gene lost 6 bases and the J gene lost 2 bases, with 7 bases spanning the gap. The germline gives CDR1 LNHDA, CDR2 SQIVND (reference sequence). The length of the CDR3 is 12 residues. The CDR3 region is CASRLSNTEAFF. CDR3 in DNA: TGTGCCAGTAGGTTGTCTAACACTGAAGCTTTCTTT.

The CDR3 sequence: CASLAVGRYEQYF. CDR3 bases: TGTGCCAGCTTAGCAGTCGGGCGCTACGAGCAGTACTTC. The V and J genes are TRBV2 and TRBJ2-7; D uncertain. V gave up 8 bases and J gave up 3 bases, with 14 bases separating them. The CDR3 loop spans 13 amino acids. In germline, CDR1 is SNHLY, CDR2 FYNNEI.

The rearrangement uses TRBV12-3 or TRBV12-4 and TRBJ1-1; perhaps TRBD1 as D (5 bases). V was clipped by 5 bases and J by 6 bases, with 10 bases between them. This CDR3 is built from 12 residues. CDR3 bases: TGTGCCAGCAGTCCCTCGGGGGCTGAAGCTTTCTTT. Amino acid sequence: CASSPSGAEAFF.

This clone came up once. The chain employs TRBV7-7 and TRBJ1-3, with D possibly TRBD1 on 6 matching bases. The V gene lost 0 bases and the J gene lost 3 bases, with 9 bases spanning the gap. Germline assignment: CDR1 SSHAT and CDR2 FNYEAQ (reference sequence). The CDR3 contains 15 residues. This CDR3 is CASSLARGFGNTIYF. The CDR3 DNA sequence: TGTGCCAGCAGCTTAGCCAGGGGTTTTGGAAACACCATATATTTT.

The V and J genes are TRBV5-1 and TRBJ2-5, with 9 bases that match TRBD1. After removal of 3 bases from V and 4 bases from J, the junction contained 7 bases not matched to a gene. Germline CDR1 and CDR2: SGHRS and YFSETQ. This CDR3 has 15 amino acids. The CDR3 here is CASSYMTGGGETQYF. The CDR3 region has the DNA TGCGCCAGCAGCTATATGACAGGGGGTGGAGAGACCCAGTACTTC.

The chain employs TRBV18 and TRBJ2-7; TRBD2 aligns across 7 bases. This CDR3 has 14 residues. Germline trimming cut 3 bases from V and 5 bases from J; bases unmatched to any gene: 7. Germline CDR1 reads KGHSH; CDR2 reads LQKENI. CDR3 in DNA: TGTGCCAGCTCACCCCACATGGGGGGGGACGAGCAGTACTTC. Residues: CASSPHMGGDEQYF.